The 30 T cell receptor beta chains presented below share a single source sample, sequenced in a study of response to subunit inactivated influenza vaccine. From the RT-PCR reads, TCRdb called clonotypes with MiXCR, one entry per CDR3 protein. The sample contains about 780,000 distinct CDR3 sequences, about a fifth of which appear only once. The sample was PBMCs from blood, taken 5 to 6 days after vaccination. The source of these receptors is a man aged 50 to 60 who received an inactivated influenza vaccine.

The chain employs TRBV12-3 or TRBV12-4 and TRBJ2-1; TRBD1 matches at 7 bases. V lost 4 bases to trimming and J lost 8 bases; unmatched junction nucleotides: 14. The CDR3 runs 16 residues. The CDR3 DNA is TGTGCCAGCAGTTCGGAGGAAGGGGGCTTTTTCGATGAGCAGTTCTTC. Translation gives CASSSEEGGFFDEQFF.

This clonotype was seen a few times. The chain has TRBV29-1 and TRBJ1-1; D is undetermined. CDR1 and CDR2 from the germline V gene are SQVTM and ANQGSEA. V lost 5 bases, J lost 1 base, and 11 bases lay in between. This CDR3 has 13 residues. This chain's CDR3 is CSVLSTWNTEAFF. In DNA form, the CDR3 reads TGCAGCGTTCTCTCTACTTGGAACACTGAAGCTTTCTTT.

There are a few counts of this clonotype. The chain combines TRBV20-1 with TRBJ1-4; 7 positions agree with TRBD1. This CDR3 has 16 amino acids. The germline gives CDR1 DFQATT, CDR2 SNEGSKA (reference sequence). V lost 0 bases, J lost 3 bases, and 7 bases stayed unmatched. The CDR3, as DNA: TGCAGTGCTAGAGATGGAAGGGGGCAAGCTAATGAAAAACTGTTTTTT. This encodes CSARDGRGQANEKLFF.

The chain uses TRBV29-1 and TRBJ2-2, with D hard to call. The CDR3 runs 14 residues. V lost 6 bases and J 2 bases, leaving 13 bases between the germline ends. The germline V gene has CDR1 SQVTM and CDR2 ANQGSEA. The CDR3 region is CSVVDLLNTGELFF. The CDR3 DNA reads TGCAGCGTCGTAGATTTACTTAACACCGGGGAGCTGTTTTTT.

This clonotype occurred many times. CDR3 in DNA: TGTGCCAGCAGCTTAGCCACAGCAGACTACGAGCAGTACTTC. Protein sequence: CASSLATADYEQYF. This chain links TRBV7-2 with TRBJ2-7; D is ambiguous. V was shortened by 0 bases and J by 3 bases, with 9 bases between the two germline ends. This CDR3 has 14 amino acids. Per germline, CDR1 SGHTA and CDR2 FQGNSA.

This rearrangement joins TRBV5-6 to TRBJ2-7; D unresolved. CDR3 length: 14 residues. The germline CDR1 and CDR2 sequences are SGHDT and YYEEEE. V lost 4 bases, J lost 3 bases, and 14 bases lay in between. CDR3: CASSLATTLYEQYF. CDR3 DNA: TGTGCCAGCAGCCTTGCCACTACCCTCTACGAGCAGTACTTC. The full variable domain, rest sourced from reference TRBV5-6 and TRBJ2-7, is DAGVTQSPTHLIKTRGQQVTLRCSPKSGHDTVSWYQQALGQGPQFIFQYYEEEERQRGNFPDRFSGHQFPNYSSELNVNALLLGDSALYLCASSLATTLYEQYFGPGTRLTVT.

The chain is built from TRBV6-1 and TRBJ2-2, with D possibly being TRBD2 (6 bases). CDR1 and CDR2 from the germline V gene are MNHNS and SASEGT. This CDR3 has 13 amino acids. Written as DNA, the CDR3 is TGTGCTAGCGGCGGGGATAACACCGGGGAGCTGTTTTTT. Protein: CASGGDNTGELFF.

In its sample, this clonotype was seen a few times. CDR3 amino acids: CASSYQRGDHEQFF. CDR3 DNA: TGTGCCAGCAGTTACCAGCGGGGGGATCATGAGCAGTTCTTC. This sequence joins TRBV6-5 and TRBJ2-1; TRBD2 aligns across 9 bases. V dropped 2 bases and J dropped 8; count of bases not matched to a gene: 4. This CDR3 is 14 amino acids long. The V gene's germline CDR1 is MNHEY and CDR2 SVGAGI.

A few counts support this clonotype. This chain uses TRBV4-3 with TRBJ2-1; TRBD1 aligns across 10 bases. The CDR3 is 17 residues long. The J segment lost 5 bases and the V segment lost 0 bases, leaving 7 bases of the junction unmatched. The V gene's germline CDR1 is LGHNA and CDR2 YSLEER. The CDR3 DNA follows: TGCGCCAGCAGCCAAGATCTCGGGACAGGGGCCAACAATGAGCAGTTCTTC. Residues: CASSQDLGTGANNEQFF.

The chain employs TRBV27 and TRBJ2-7; D possibly corresponds to TRBD1 (6 bases). In germline, CDR1 is MNHEY, CDR2 SMNVEV (reference sequence). V was clipped by 4 bases and J by 4 bases, with 11 bases between them. This CDR3 comprises 13 residues. CDR3 in amino acids: CASSYQGSYEQYF. CDR3 bases: TGTGCCAGCAGTTACCAGGGGTCTTACGAGCAGTACTTC.

The chain combines TRBV5-6 with TRBJ2-7; 7 bases are shared with TRBD2. V lost 1 base to trimming and J lost 6 bases; unmatched junction nucleotides: 7. Germline CDR1 is SGHDT and CDR2 is YYEEEE. CDR3 length: 14 residues. The CDR3 coding sequence is TGTGCCAGCAGCTTGCGGACTAGGTTCTCCGAGCAGTACTTC. It yields the protein CASSLRTRFSEQYF.

This chain links TRBV25-1 with TRBJ1-6; 11 bases are shared with TRBD1. V lost 4 bases to trimming and J lost 10 bases; unmatched junction nucleotides: 9. The germline gives CDR1 MGHDK, CDR2 SYGVNS. The CDR3 is 16 residues long. The CDR3 loop is CASSGPGQGGRSPLHF. CDR3 bases: TGTGCCAGCAGTGGCCCGGGACAGGGGGGTCGATCACCCCTCCACTTT.

This clonotype came up a few times. The J gene is TRBJ2-3, the V gene TRBV20-1; no clear D. From germline, CDR1 is DFQATT and CDR2 SNEGSKA (reference sequence). The CDR3 totals 14 residues. Trimming shortened V by 3 bases and J by 0 bases, and 10 bases separated the two germline ends. The CDR3 nucleotides read TGCAGTGCTAGCGACGGCGGTAGCACAGATACGCAGTATTTT. It is translated as CSASDGGSTDTQYF.

The chain uses TRBV7-9 and TRBJ2-7, with a tentative D call TRBD1 (5 bases). This CDR3 is built from 14 residues. Trimming cost V 8 bases and J 2 bases, with 16 bases left between them. CDR1 is SEHNR, CDR2 FQNEAQ, per germline (reference sequence). CDR3 in DNA: TGTGCCAGCGGGCGCAGGGTGCATACCTACGAGCAGTACTTC. Its translation is CASGRRVHTYEQYF.

The sample holds a few counts of this clonotype. The chain couples TRBV5-1 to TRBJ2-1, with a weak D call TRBD1 (5 bases). Germline loops: CDR1 SGHRS, CDR2 YFSETQ. The ends were cut back, 0 bases at V and 2 bases at J, with 12 bases in the middle. CDR3 length equals 16 residues. The chain's CDR3 is CASSLAQGVAYNEQFF. CDR3 sequence (DNA): TGCGCCAGCAGCTTGGCCCAGGGTGTCGCCTACAATGAGCAGTTCTTC.

This clonotype was detected many times. The chain employs TRBV5-1 and TRBJ2-2; possibly TRBD1 for D (6 bases). The germline V gene encodes CDR1 SGHRS and CDR2 YFSETQ. The CDR3 covers 13 residues. The V end lost 4 bases, the J end lost 4 bases, and 8 bases lay between the germline ends. For the CDR3, the DNA is TGCGCCAGCAGCGGACAGTCCACCGGGGAGCTGTTTTTT. This sequence encodes CASSGQSTGELFF.

In its sample, this clonotype was seen a few times. This rearrangement joins TRBV7-2 to TRBJ2-7; the D gene is possibly TRBD2 (6 bases). With 5 bases removed from V and 0 bases from J, the gap between germline ends came to 20 bases. The V gene's germline CDR1 is SGHTA and CDR2 FQGNSA. This CDR3 has 17 amino acids. The DNA of the CDR3 is TGTGCCAGCAGCCCAGGGCAGAGGGCTAGCGACTCCTACGAGCAGTACTTC. It specifies CASSPGQRASDSYEQYF.

A few counts support this clonotype. The chain combines TRBV28 with TRBJ2-1; 7 bases map to TRBD2. The length of the CDR3 is 16 residues. V shed 2 bases and J 5 bases; nucleotides not matched to a gene: 9. CDR1 is MDHEN, CDR2 SYDVKM, per germline. The CDR3 here is CASSLGPSGLDNEQFF. The CDR3 coding sequence is TGTGCCAGCAGTTTAGGTCCTAGCGGACTAGACAATGAGCAGTTCTTC. Together with reference TRBV28 and TRBJ2-1, the CDR3 gives the full variable domain: DVKVTQSSRYLVKRTGEKVFLECVQDMDHENMFWYRQDPGLGLRLIYFSYDVKMKEKGDIPEGYSVSREKKERFSLILESASTNQTSMYLCASSLGPSGLDNEQFFGPGTRLTVL.

This clonotype has only a few counts. V gene TRBV6-6 combines with J gene TRBJ1-5, with D hard to call. This CDR3 spans 13 amino acids. CDR1 and CDR2 (germline): MNHNY, SVGAGI (reference sequence). The V and J ends lost 6 bases and 2 bases respectively, with 8 bases between them. Written as DNA, the CDR3 is TGTGCCAGCAGAGCAGACGGCAATCAGCCCCAGCATTTT. Translating it yields CASRADGNQPQHF.

The chain uses TRBV11-2 and TRBJ1-1; D gene uncertain. Deletions cut 2 bases from V and 5 bases from J, with 9 bases between. This CDR3 is 13 amino acids long. CDR1 and CDR2 (germline): SGHAT, FQNNGV. CDR3 nucleotide sequence: TGTGCCAGCAGCTTACAGGCTGGGACTGAAGCTTTCTTT. Translation: CASSLQAGTEAFF.

The chain links TRBV6-5 to TRBJ2-4; D is possibly TRBD2 (5 bases). The CDR3 covers 15 residues. V was clipped by 1 base and J by 2 bases, with 9 bases between them. CDR1 is MNHEY and CDR2 is SVGAGI in the germline V gene. The CDR3 reads CASSYFRGTKNIQYF. As DNA, the CDR3 is TGTGCCAGCAGTTACTTTCGGGGAACCAAAAACATTCAGTACTTC.

J is TRBJ1-2 and V is TRBV7-9; 7 bases are a match to TRBD1. The CDR3 has 13 residues. V trimming: 7 bases; J trimming: 4 bases; junction bases outside the gene matches: 6. Germline V gene sequence: CDR1 SEHNR, CDR2 FQNEAQ (reference sequence). The DNA of the CDR3 is TGTGCCAGCATCATGGGACAGACCTATGGCTACACCTTC. Translation: CASIMGQTYGYTF.

The chain couples TRBV9 to TRBJ1-3; the D is unclear. V lost 1 base and J lost 0, with 8 bases in between. This CDR3 comprises 15 residues. CDR1 is SGDLS and CDR2 is YYNGEE in the germline V gene. The CDR3 DNA is TGTGCCAGCAGCGTAAGCCCCTCCTCTGGAAACACCATATATTTT. Its protein is CASSVSPSSGNTIYF.

The V gene is TRBV20-1, the J gene TRBJ1-5; 12 nucleotides line up with TRBD1. The CDR3 spans 18 residues. Germline loops: CDR1 DFQATT, CDR2 SNEGSKA (reference sequence). Trimming cost V 0 bases and J 5 bases; bases outside gene matches: 11. This CDR3 reads CSARDGTGGVLLHQPQHF. The CDR3 bases are TGCAGTGCTAGAGATGGGACAGGGGGCGTTCTCCTCCATCAGCCCCAGCATTTT.

The chain recombines TRBV4-1 with TRBJ1-2, with unresolved D. Germline V CDR1 and CDR2: MGHRA, YSYEKL. Between the trimmed V and J ends, which lost 0 bases and 4 bases, there was a span of 9 bases. The CDR3 covers 14 residues. CDR3 amino acids: CASSQEEESYGYTF. The CDR3 bases are TGCGCCAGCAGCCAAGAGGAGGAATCCTATGGCTACACCTTC.

A few counts support this clonotype. This chain uses TRBV24-1 with TRBJ2-3; possibly TRBD1 for D (5 bases). The CDR3 runs 13 residues. V lost 3 bases to trimming and J lost 10 bases, with 13 bases between them. Germline CDR1 reads KGHDR; CDR2 reads SFDVKD. The CDR3 sequence: CATSDDIKGSQYF. For the CDR3, the DNA is TGTGCCACCAGTGATGACATTAAGGGGTCGCAGTATTTT.

The gene calls are TRBV10-3 and TRBJ2-5; 8 bases agree with TRBD1. The CDR3 covers 13 residues. Per germline, CDR1 ENHRY and CDR2 SYGVKD. With 6 bases clipped from V and 4 bases from J, the junction kept 4 bases outside the gene matches. The CDR3 coding sequence is TGTGCCATCAGGGGACAGGTAGGAGAGACCCAGTACTTC. Its protein is CAIRGQVGETQYF.

The chain is built from TRBV15 and TRBJ1-6, with a possible D match to TRBD1 (5 bases). Germline assignment: CDR1 LNHNV and CDR2 YYDKDF (reference sequence). V dropped 5 bases and J dropped 7 bases, with 15 bases sitting between them. The CDR3 covers 15 residues. The CDR3 protein is CATSDGDVLNSPLHF. The CDR3 region has the DNA TGTGCCACCAGCGATGGGGACGTCCTCAATTCACCCCTCCACTTT. Filled out from reference TRBV15 and TRBJ1-6, the complete variable domain reads DAMVIQNPRYQVTQFGKPVTLSCSQTLNHNVMYWYQQKSSQAPKLLFHYYDKDFNNEADTPDNFQSRRPNTSFCFLDIRSPGLGDTAMYLCATSDGDVLNSPLHFGNGTRLTVT.

The chain carries TRBV7-2 and TRBJ2-1, with 7 bases identical to TRBD1. This CDR3 spans 14 amino acids. The V and J ends lost 6 bases and 5 bases, in that order; junction bases with no gene match: 7. Per the germline V gene, CDR1 is SGHTA and CDR2 is FQGNSA. CDR3 sequence reads: CASRFDRVDNEQFF. The CDR3 DNA reads as TGTGCCAGCAGATTTGACAGGGTCGACAATGAGCAGTTCTTC.

The V call is TRBV5-1, the J call TRBJ1-1; no clear D. Per germline, CDR1 SGHRS and CDR2 YFSETQ. V shed 0 bases and J shed 3 bases, with 9 bases lying between them. The length of the CDR3 is 14 residues. The CDR3 DNA reads as TGCGCCAGCAGCTTGGGGGGTCTCGACACTGAAGCTTTCTTT. It specifies CASSLGGLDTEAFF.